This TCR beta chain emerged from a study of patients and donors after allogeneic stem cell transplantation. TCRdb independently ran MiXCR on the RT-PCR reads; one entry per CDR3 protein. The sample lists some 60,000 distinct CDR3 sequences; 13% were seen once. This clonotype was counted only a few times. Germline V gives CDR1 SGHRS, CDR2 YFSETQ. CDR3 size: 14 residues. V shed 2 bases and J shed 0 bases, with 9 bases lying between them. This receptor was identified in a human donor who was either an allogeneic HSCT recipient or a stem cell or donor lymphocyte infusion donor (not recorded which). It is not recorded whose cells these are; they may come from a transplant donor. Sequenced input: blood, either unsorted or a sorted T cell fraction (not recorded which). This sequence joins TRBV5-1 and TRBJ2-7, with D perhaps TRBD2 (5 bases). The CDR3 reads CASSFGADSYEQYF. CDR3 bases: TGCGCCAGCAGCTTTGGAGCGGACTCCTACGAGCAGTACTTC. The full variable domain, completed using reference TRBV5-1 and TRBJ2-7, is KAGVTQTPRYLIKTRGQQVTLSCSPISGHRSVSWYQQTPGQGLQFLFEYFSETQRNKGNFPGRFSGRQFSNSRSEMNVSTLELGDSALYLCASSFGADSYEQYFGPGTRLTVT.